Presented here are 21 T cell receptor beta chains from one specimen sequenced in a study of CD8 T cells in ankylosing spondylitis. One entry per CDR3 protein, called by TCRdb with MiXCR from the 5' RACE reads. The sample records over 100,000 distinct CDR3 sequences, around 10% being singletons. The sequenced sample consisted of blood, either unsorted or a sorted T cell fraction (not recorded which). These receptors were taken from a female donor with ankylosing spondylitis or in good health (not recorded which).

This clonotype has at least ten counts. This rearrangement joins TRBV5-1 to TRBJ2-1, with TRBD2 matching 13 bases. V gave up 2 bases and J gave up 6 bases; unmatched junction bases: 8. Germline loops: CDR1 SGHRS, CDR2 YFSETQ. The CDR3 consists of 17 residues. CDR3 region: CASSFRTSGGRINEQFF. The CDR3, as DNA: TGCGCCAGCAGCTTCAGGACTAGCGGGGGTAGAATCAATGAGCAGTTCTTC.

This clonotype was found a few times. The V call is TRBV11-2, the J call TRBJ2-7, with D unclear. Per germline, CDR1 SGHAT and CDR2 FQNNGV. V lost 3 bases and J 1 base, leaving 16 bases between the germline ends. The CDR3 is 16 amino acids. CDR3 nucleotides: TGTGCCAGCAGCTTTCCGGACGGTTCCTTTTCCTACGAGCAGTACTTC. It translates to CASSFPDGSFSYEQYF.

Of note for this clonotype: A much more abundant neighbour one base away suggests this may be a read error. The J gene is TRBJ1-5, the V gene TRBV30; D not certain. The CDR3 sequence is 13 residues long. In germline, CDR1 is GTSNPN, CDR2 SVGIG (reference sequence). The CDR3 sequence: CPWSREGDQPQHF. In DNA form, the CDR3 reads TGTCCCTGGAGCCGGGAAGGCGATCAGCCCCAGCATTTT.

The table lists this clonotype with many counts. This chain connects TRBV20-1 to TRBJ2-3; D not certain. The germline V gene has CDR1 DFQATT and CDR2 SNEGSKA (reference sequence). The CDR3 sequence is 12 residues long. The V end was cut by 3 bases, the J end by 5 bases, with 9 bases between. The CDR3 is CSASPVVDTQYF. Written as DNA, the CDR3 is TGCAGTGCTAGCCCGGTAGTAGATACGCAGTATTTT.

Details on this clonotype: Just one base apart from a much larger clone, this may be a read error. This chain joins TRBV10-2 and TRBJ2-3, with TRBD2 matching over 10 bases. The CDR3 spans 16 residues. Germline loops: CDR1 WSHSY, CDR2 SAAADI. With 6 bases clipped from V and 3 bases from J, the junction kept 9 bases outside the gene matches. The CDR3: CASRVVLSGRTDTQYF. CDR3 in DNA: TGCGCCAGCAGAGTGGTGCTTAGCGGGAGGACAGATACGCAGTATTTT.

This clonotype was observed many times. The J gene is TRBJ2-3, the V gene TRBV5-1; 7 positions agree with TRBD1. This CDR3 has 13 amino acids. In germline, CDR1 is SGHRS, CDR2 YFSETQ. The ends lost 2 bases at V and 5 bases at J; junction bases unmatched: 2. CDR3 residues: CASSLHRGDTQYF. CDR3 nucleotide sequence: TGCGCCAGCAGCTTACACAGGGGAGATACGCAGTATTTT.

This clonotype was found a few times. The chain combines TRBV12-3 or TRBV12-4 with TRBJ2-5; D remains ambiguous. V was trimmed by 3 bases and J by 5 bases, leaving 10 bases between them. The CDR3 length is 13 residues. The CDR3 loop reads CASSFALKETQYF. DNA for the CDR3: TGTGCCAGCAGTTTTGCGCTGAAGGAGACCCAGTACTTC.

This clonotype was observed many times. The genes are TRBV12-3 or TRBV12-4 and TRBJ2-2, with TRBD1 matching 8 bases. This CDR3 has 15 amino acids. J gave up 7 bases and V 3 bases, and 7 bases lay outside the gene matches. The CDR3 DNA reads TGTGCCAGCAGTTTGGGTCAGGGGGCGAGCGGGGAGCTGTTTTTT. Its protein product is CASSLGQGASGELFF.

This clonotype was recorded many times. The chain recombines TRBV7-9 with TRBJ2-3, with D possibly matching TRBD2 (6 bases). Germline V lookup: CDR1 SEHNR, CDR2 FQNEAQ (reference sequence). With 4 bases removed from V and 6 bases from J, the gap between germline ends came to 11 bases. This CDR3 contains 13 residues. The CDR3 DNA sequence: TGTGCCAGCAGCTCATCCGGGACTGATACGCAGTATTTT. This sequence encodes CASSSSGTDTQYF.

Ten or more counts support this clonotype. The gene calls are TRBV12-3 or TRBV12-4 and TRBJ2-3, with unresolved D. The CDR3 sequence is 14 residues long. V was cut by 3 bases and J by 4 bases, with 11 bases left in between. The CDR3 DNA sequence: TGTGCCAGCAGTTTTACTGGAAAGGCAGATACGCAGTATTTT. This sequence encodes CASSFTGKADTQYF.

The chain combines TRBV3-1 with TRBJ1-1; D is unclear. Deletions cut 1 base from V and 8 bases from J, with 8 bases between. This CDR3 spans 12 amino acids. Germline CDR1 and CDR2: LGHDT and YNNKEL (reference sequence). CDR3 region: CASSQARSEAFF. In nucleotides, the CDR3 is TGTGCCAGCAGCCAAGCCCGGTCCGAAGCTTTCTTT. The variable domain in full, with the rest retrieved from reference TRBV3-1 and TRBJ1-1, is DTAVSQTPKYLVTQMGNDKSIKCEQNLGHDTMYWYKQDSKKFLKIMFSYNNKELIINETVPNRFSPKSPDKAHLNLHINSLELGDSAVYFCASSQARSEAFFGQGTRLTVV.

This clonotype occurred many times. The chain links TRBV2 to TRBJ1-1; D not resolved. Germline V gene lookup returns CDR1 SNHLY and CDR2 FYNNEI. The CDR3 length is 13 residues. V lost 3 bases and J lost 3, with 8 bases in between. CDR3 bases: TGTGCCAGCAGTGACGACGGCGACACTGAAGCTTTCTTT. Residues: CASSDDGDTEAFF.

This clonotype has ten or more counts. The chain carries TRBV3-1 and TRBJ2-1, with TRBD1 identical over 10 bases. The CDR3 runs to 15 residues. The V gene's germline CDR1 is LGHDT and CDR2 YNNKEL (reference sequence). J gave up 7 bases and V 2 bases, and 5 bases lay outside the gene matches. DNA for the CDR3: TGTGCCAGCAGCCAACCCGGGACAGGGGTGAATGAGCAGTTCTTC. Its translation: CASSQPGTGVNEQFF.

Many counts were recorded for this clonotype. CDR3 residues: CSVDVGNTIYF. CDR3 DNA: TGCAGCGTTGACGTAGGAAACACCATATATTTT. The chain uses TRBV29-1 and TRBJ1-3; no clear D. CDR3 length: 11 residues. Germline CDR1 SQVTM, CDR2 ANQGSEA. Trimming shortened V by 3 bases and J by 4 bases, and 4 bases separated the two germline ends.

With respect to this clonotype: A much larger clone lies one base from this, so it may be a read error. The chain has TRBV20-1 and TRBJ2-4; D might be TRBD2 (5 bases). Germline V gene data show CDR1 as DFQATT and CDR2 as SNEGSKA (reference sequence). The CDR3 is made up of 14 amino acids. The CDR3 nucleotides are TGCAGTGCTGGAGAGGGCACAGCCAAAAACATTCAGCACTTC. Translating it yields CSAGEGTAKNIQHF.

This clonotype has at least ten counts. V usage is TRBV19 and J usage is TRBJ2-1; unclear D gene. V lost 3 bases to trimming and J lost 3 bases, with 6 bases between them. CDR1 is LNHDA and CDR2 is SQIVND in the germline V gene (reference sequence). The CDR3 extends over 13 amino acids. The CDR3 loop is CASSIPRYNEQFF. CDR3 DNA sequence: TGTGCCAGTAGTATCCCGCGCTACAATGAGCAGTTCTTC. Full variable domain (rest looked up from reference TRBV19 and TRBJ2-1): DGGITQSPKYLFRKEGQNVTLSCEQNLNHDAMYWYRQDPGQGLRLIYYSQIVNDFQKGDIAEGYSVSREKKESFPLTVTSAQKNPTAFYLCASSIPRYNEQFFGPGTRLTVL.

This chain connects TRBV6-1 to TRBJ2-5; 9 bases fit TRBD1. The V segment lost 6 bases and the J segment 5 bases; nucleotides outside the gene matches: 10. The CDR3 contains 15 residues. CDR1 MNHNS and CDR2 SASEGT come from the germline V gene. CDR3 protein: CASSEPGQGLETQYF. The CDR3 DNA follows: TGTGCCAGCAGCGAACCGGGACAGGGATTGGAGACCCAGTACTTC.

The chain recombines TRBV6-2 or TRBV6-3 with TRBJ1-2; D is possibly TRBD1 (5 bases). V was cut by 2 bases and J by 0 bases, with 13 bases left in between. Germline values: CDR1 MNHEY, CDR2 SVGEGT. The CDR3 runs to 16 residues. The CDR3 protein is CASSYGTWSPNYGYTF. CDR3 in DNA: TGTGCCAGCAGTTACGGGACGTGGTCACCTAACTATGGCTACACCTTC.

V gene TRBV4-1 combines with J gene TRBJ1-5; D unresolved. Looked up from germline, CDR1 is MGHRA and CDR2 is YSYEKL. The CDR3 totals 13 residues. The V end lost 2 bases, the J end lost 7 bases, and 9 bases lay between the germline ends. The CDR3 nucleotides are TGCGCCAGCAGCCAACTTCTTCGGCAGCCCCAGCATTTT. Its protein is CASSQLLRQPQHF.

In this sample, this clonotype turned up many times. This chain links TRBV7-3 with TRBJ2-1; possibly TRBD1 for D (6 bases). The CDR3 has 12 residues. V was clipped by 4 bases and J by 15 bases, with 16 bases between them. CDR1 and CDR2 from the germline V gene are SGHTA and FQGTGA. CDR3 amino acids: CASSSPGTRWFF. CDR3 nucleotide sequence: TGTGCCAGCAGCTCTCCCGGGACACGATGGTTCTTC.

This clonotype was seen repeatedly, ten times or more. The DNA of the CDR3 is TGTGCCAGCACCTGGATGGGCGGGGTCCAAGAGACCCAGTACTTC. As protein: CASTWMGGVQETQYF. This sequence joins TRBV7-2 and TRBJ2-5; possibly TRBD2 for D (6 bases). Trimming cost V 7 bases and J 1 base, with 16 bases left between them. This CDR3 spans 15 amino acids. CDR1 is SGHTA, CDR2 FQGNSA, per germline.